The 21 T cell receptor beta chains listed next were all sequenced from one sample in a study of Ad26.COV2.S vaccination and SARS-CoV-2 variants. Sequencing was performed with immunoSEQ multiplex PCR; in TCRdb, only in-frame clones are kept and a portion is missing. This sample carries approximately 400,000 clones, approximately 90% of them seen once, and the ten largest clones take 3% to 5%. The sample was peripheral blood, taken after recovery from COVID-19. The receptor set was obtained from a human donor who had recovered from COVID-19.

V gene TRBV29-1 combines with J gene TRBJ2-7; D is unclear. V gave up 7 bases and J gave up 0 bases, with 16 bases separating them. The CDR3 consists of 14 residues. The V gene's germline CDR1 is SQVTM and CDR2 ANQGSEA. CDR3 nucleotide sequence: TGCAGCGCCCGGACGGATATTTTCTCCTACGAGCAGTACTTC. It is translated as CSARTDIFSYEQYF.

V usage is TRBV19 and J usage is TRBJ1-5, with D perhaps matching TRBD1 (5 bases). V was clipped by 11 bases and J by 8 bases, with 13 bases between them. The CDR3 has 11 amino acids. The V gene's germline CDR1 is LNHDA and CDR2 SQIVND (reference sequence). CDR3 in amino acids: CAGGWGEPQHF. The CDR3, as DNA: TGTGCCGGAGGCTGGGGGGAGCCCCAGCATTTT.

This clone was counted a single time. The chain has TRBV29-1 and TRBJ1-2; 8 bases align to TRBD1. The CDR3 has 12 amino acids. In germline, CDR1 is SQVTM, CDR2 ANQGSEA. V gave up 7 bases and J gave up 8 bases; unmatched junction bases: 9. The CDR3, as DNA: TGCAGCGCTCGGACAGGGTTAAAGGGCTACACCTTC. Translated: CSARTGLKGYTF.

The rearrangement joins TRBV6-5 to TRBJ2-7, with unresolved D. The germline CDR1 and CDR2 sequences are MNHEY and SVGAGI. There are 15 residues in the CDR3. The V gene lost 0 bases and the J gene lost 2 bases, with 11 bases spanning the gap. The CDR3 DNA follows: TGTGCCAGCAGTTACTCGGTTACGGCCACCTACGAGCAGTACTTC. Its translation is CASSYSVTATYEQYF.

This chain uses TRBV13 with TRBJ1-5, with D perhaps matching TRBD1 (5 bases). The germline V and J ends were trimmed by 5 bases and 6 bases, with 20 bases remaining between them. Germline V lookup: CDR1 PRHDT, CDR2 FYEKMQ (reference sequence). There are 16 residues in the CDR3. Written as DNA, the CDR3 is TGTGCCAGCAGCCTCTCCGGGGAGGGGATACTTCAGCCCCAGCATTTT. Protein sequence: CASSLSGEGILQPQHF.

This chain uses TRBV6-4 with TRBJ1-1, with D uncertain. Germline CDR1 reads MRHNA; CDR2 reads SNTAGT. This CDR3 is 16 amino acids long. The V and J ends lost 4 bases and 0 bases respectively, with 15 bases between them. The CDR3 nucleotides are TGTGCCAGCAGTGCGGGTCCTTCCCTCATGAACACTGAAGCTTTCTTT. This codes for CASSAGPSLMNTEAFF.

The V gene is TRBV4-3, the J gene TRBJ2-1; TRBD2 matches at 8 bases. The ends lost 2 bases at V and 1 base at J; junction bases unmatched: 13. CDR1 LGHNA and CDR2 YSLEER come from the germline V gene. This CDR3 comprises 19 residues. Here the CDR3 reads CASSQLGGGPPGSYNEQFF. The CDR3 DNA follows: TGCGCCAGCAGCCAATTGGGCGGGGGGCCGCCAGGGTCCTACAATGAGCAGTTCTTC.

CDR3 coding DNA: TGCGCCAGCAGCGGCTTCGGTTACGAGCAGTACTTC. Translated: CASSGFGYEQYF. This chain connects TRBV5-1 to TRBJ2-7, with D unclear. Between the trimmed V and J ends, which lost 4 bases and 4 bases, there was a span of 9 bases. This CDR3 is 12 amino acids long. CDR1 is SGHRS and CDR2 is YFSETQ in the germline V gene.

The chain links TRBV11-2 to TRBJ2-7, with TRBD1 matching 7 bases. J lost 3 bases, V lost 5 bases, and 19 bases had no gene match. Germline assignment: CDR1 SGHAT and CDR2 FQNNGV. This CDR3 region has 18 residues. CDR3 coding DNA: TGTGCCAGCAGCCTCTCTACGCAGACCGGGACAGCTTACTACGAGCAGTACTTC. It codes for CASSLSTQTGTAYYEQYF.

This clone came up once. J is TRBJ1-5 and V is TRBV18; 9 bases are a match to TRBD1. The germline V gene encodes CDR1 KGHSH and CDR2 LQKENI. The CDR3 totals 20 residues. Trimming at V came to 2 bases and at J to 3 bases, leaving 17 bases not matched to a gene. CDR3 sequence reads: CASSPGGSGTGTVFNQPQHF. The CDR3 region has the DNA TGTGCCAGCTCACCAGGCGGTAGCGGGACAGGGACCGTATTCAATCAGCCCCAGCATTTT.

CDR3 in amino acids: CASSLASQIAEAFF. The CDR3 DNA reads TGTGCCAGCAGCTTGGCCTCACAGATCGCTGAAGCTTTCTTT. The rearrangement joins TRBV11-2 to TRBJ1-1; D unclear. The V and J ends lost 3 bases and 6 bases respectively, with 14 bases between them. CDR1 and CDR2 from the germline V gene are SGHAT and FQNNGV. The CDR3 covers 14 residues.

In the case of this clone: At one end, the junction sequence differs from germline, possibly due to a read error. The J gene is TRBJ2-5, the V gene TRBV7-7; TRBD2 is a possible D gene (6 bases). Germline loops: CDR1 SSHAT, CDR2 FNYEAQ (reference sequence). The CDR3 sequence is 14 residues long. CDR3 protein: CASSLEGGGETQYF. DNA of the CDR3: TGTGCTAGCAGCTTAGAGGGCGGAGGGGAGACCCAGTACTTC.

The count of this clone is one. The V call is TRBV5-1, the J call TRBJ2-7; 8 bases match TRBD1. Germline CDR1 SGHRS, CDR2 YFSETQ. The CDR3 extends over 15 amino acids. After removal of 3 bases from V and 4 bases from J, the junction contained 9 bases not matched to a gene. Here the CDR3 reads CASSSDRVKRYEQYF. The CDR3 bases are TGCGCCAGCAGCTCGGACAGGGTCAAGAGATACGAGCAGTACTTC.

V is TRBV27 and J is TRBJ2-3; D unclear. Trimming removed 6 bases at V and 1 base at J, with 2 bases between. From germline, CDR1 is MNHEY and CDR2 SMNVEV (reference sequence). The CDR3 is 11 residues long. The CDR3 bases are TGTGCCAGCAGACGCACAGATACGCAGTATTTT. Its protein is CASRRTDTQYF.

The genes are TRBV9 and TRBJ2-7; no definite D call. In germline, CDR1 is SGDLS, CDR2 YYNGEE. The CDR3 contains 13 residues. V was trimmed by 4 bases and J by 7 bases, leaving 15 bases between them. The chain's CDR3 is CASSPRPSGEQYF. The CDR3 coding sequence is TGTGCCAGCAGCCCCAGACCCTCCGGGGAGCAGTACTTC.

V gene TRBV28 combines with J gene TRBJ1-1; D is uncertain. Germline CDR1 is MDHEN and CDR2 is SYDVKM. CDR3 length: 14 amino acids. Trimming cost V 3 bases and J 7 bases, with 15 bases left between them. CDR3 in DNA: TGTGCCAGCAGTTTTAGGTTAAAAGGCAGTGAAGCTTTCTTT. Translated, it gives CASSFRLKGSEAFF.

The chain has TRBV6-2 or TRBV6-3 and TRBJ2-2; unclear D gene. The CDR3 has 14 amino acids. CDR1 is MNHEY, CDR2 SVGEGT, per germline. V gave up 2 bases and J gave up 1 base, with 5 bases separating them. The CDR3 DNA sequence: TGTGCCAGCAGTTACAGGGTGAACACCGGGGAGCTGTTTTTT. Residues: CASSYRVNTGELFF.

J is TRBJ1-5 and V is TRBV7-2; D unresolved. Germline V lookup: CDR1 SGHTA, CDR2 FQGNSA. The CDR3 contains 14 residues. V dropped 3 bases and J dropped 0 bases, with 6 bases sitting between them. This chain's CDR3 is CASSLKDSNQPQHF. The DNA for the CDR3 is TGTGCCAGCAGCTTGAAGGATAGCAATCAGCCCCAGCATTTT.

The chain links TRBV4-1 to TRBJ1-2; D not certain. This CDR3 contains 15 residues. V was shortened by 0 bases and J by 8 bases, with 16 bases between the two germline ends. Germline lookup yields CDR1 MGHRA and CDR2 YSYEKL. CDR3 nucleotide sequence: TGCGCCAGCAGCCAAGATTCGGGCAGCTTTATGGGCTACACCTTC. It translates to CASSQDSGSFMGYTF.

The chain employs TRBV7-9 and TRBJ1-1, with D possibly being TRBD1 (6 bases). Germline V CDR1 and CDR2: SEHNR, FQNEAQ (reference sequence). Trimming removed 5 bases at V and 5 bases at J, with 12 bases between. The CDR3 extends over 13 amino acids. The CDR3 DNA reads TGTGCCAGCAGCCCTAGAGGGGGAACTGAAGCTTTCTTT. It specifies CASSPRGGTEAFF. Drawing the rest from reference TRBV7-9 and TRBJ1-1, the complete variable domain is DTGVSQNPRHKITKRGQNVTFRCDPISEHNRLYWYRQTLGQGPEFLTYFQNEAQLEKSRLLSDRFSAERPKGSFSTLEIQRTEQGDSAMYLCASSPRGGTEAFFGQGTRLTVV.

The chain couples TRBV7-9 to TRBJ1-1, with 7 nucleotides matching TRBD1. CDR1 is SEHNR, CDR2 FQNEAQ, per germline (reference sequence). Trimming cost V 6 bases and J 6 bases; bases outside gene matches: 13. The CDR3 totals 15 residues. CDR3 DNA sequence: TGTGCCAGCAGTTTATTCAGCAGGGGGAGGTCTGAAGCTTTCTTT. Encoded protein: CASSLFSRGRSEAFF.